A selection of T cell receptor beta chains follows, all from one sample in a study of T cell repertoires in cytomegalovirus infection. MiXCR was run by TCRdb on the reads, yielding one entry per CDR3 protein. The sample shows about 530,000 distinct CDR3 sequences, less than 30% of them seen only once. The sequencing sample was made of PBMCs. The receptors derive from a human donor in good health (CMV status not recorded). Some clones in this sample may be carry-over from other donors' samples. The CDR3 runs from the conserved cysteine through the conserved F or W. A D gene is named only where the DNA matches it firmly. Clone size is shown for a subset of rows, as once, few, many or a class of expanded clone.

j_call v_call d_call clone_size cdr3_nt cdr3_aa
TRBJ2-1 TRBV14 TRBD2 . TGTGCCAGCAGCCAAAGGACTAGCGGGAGGACCGATGAGCAGTTCTTC CASSQRTSGRTDEQFF
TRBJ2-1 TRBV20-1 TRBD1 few TGCAGTGCTAGCATCGGACAGGGGTTGAGAAATGAGCAGTTCTTC CSASIGQGLRNEQFF
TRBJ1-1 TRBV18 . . TGTGCCAGCTCACCACCACAGGGCTCCGGAGAAGCTTTCTTT CASSPPQGSGEAFF
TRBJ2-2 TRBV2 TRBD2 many TGTGCCAGCAGACCCGGGACTAGCTGGACCGGGGAGCTGTTTTTT CASRPGTSWTGELFF
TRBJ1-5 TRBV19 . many TGTGCCAGTTCCGATCTCCGCTATAGCAATCAGCCCCAGCATTTT CASSDLRYSNQPQHF
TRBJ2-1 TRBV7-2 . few TGTGCCAGCAGCTTAGTAGCAGACCCCTACAATGAGCAGTTCTTC CASSLVADPYNEQFF
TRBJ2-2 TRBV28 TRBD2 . TGTGCCAGCAGCGATCGACTAGCGGGAGTTGGAAACACCGGGGAGCTGTTTTTT CASSDRLAGVGNTGELFF
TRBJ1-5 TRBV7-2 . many TGTGCCAGCAGCTTAGACCCCGGGCAGCCCCAGCATTTT CASSLDPGQPQHF
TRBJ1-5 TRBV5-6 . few TGTGCCAGCAGCTTGGCAGGGACTAGCAATCAGCCCCAGCATTTT CASSLAGTSNQPQHF
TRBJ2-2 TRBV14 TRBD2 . TGTGCCAGCAGCCATTTTAGCGGGTCCACCGGGGAGCTGTTTTTT CASSHFSGSTGELFF
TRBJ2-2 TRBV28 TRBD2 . TGTGCCAGCAGTTCGGGACTAGCGGACGGGGAGCTGTTTTTT CASSSGLADGELFF
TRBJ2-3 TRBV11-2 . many TGTGCCAGCAGCTTAGACAGGGCAGATACGCAGTATTTT CASSLDRADTQYF
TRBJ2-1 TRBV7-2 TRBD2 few TGTGCCAGCAGCTTAACGACTAGCGGGAGGTATGAGCAGTTCTTC CASSLTTSGRYEQFF
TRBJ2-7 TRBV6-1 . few TGTGCCAGCAGTCCAGGGGTGCGGGCGTACTTC CASSPGVRAYF
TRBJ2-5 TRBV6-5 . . TGTGCCAGCAGTTACGGGATAGGGTGGGAGACCCAGTACTTC CASSYGIGWETQYF
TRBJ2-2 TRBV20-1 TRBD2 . TGCAGTGCCGAGTGGGGGGGGAACACCGGGGAGCTGTTTTTT CSAEWGGNTGELFF
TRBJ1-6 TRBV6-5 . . TGTGCCAGCAGCCAGGGGAACCCTGGTTCACCCCTCCACTTT CASSQGNPGSPLHF
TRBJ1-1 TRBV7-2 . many TGTGCCAGCAGCTTATATGAGGGTGGGACTGAAGCTTTCTTT CASSLYEGGTEAFF
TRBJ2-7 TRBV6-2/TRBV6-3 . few TGTGCCAGCAGTTATCATGGTCGTCGGAGCGAGCAGTACTTC CASSYHGRRSEQYF
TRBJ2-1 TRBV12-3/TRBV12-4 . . TGTGCCAGCAGGTTCCGGGACACGGACTCCCTTGGGCAGTTCTTC CASRFRDTDSLGQFF
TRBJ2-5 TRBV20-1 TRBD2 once TGCAGTGCAACCGGGACTCCGGGGGGGGAGACCCAGTACTTC CSATGTPGGETQYF
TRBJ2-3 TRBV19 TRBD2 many TGTGCCAGTACCTCAGGGCAGGGACTAGCGGGAGCAGATACGCAGTATTTT CASTSGQGLAGADTQYF
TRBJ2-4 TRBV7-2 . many TGTGCCAGCAGCTTAGACAGGCTGCGGTCCAAAAACATTCAGTACTTC CASSLDRLRSKNIQYF
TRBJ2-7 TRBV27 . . TGTGCCAGCGGAAACTCCTACGAGCAGTACTTC CASGNSYEQYF
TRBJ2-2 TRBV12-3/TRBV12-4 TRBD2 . TGTGCCAGCAGTTCAAGACCCACTAGCGGGAGGGACACCGGGGAGCTGTTTTTT CASSSRPTSGRDTGELFF
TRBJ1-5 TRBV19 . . TGTGCCAGTAGAATACAGGGATATAGCAATCAGCCCCAGCATTTT CASRIQGYSNQPQHF
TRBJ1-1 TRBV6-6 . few TGTGCCAGCAGTTACTCTAGGCGGATGAACACTGAAGCTTTCTTT CASSYSRRMNTEAFF
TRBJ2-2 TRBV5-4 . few TGTGCCAGCAGCTTGGTATCTCGCTCCTCGAACACCGGGGAGCTGTTTTTT CASSLVSRSSNTGELFF
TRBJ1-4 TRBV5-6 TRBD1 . TGTGCCAGCAGCTACGGGACAGGGTCTACTAATGAAAAACTGTTTTTT CASSYGTGSTNEKLFF
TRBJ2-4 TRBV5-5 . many TGTGCCAGCAGCTTGGATTTAAACATTCAGTACTTC CASSLDLNIQYF
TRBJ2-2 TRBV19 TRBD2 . TGTGCCAGTACCCAGGCGGGAGGGGGCACCGGGGAGCTGTTTTTT CASTQAGGGTGELFF